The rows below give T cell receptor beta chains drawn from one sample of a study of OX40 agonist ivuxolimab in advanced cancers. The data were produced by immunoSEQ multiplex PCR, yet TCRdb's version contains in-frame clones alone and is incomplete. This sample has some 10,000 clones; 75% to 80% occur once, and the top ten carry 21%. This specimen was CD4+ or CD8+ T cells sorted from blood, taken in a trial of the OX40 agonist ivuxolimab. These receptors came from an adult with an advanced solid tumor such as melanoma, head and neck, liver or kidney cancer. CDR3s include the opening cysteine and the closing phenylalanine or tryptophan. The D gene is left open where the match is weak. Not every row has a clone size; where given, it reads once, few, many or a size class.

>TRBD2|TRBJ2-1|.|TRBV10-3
CAISEGEGLAMNEQFF
TGTGCCATCAGTGAGGGGGAGGGACTAGCGATGAATGAGCAGTTCTTC
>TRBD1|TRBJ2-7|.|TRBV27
CASSLRQGTYEQYF
TGTGCCAGCAGTTTGAGACAGGGGACCTACGAGCAGTACTTC
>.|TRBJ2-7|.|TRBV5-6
CASSWGGQGSFNYEQYF
TGTGCCAGCAGCTGGGGGGGCCAGGGCTCCTTTAACTACGAGCAGTACTTC
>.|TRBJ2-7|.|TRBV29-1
CSVGGGAGYSYEQYF
TGCAGCGTCGGCGGAGGGGCAGGGTATTCCTACGAGCAGTACTTC
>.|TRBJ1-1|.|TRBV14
CASSQEQVGTEAFF
TGTGCCAGCAGCCAAGAACAGGTAGGCACTGAAGCTTTCTTT
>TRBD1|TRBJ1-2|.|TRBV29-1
CSVEEVPGGGYTF
TGCAGCGTTGAAGAAGTGCCAGGGGGCGGCTACACCTTC
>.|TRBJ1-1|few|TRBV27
CASVDQGKVNTEAFF
TGTGCCAGCGTAGACCAGGGAAAAGTGAACACTGAAGCTTTCTTT
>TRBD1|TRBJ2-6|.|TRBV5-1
CASVEGQVLSGANVLTF
TGCGCCAGCGTCGAGGGACAGGTCCTCTCTGGGGCCAACGTCCTGACTTTC
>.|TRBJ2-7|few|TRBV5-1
CASSYRDTYYEQYF
TGCGCCAGCAGCTACCGGGACACGTACTACGAGCAGTACTTC
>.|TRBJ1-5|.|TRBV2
CASSEGVGVRQPQHF
TGTGCCAGCAGTGAAGGTGTGGGGGTTAGACAGCCCCAGCATTTT
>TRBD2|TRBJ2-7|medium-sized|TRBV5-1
CASSSGGPYEQYF
TGCGCCAGCAGCTCGGGAGGGCCCTACGAGCAGTACTTC
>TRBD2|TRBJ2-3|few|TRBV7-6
CASSPRSGRGSTDTQYF
TGTGCCAGCAGCCCACGGTCGGGGCGGGGGAGCACAGATACGCAGTATTTT
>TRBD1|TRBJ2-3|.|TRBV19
CASSTDRGFTDTQYF
TGTGCCAGTAGTACAGACAGGGGATTCACAGATACGCAGTATTTT
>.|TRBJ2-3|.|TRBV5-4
CASSLGTTSTDTQYF
TGTGCCAGCAGCTTGGGGACTACTAGCACAGATACGCAGTATTTT
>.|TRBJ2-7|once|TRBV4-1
CASSQESLLRDEQYF
TGCGCCAGCAGCCAAGAATCACTGCTCAGGGACGAGCAGTACTTC
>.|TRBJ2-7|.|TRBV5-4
CASSLWGDEQYF
TGTGCCAGCAGCTTGTGGGGGGACGAGCAGTACTTC
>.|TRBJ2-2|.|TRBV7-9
CASSLTPNTGELFF
TGTGCCAGCAGCTTAACACCGAACACCGGGGAGCTGTTTTTT
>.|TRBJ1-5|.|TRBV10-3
CAISESPGDQPQHF
TGTGCCATCAGTGAATCGCCAGGGGATCAGCCCCAGCATTTT
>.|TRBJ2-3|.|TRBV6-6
CVLGGLGDTQYF
TGTGTCTTAGGGGGGTTGGGAGATACGCAGTATTTT
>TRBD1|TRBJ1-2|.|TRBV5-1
CASSLEGGQGGYGYTF
TGCGCCAGCAGCTTGGAAGGGGGACAGGGTGGATATGGCTACACCTTC
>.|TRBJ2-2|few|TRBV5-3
CARSLKLGAGELFF
TGTGCCAGAAGCTTGAAACTCGGGGCCGGGGAGCTGTTTTTT
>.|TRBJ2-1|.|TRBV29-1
CSVEDSSYNEQFF
TGCAGCGTTGAAGACTCCTCCTACAATGAGCAGTTCTTC
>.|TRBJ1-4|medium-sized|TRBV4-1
CASSQELVSGKLFF
TGCGCCAGCAGCCAAGAACTGGTATCTGGTAAACTGTTTTTT
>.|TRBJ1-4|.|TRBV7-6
CASSRGWGNEKLFF
TGTGCCAGCAGTCGAGGGTGGGGTAATGAAAAACTGTTTTTT
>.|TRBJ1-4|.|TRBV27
CASSWSGRKLFF
TGTGCCAGCAGTTGGTCGGGGAGAAAACTGTTTTTT
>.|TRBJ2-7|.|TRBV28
CASSPPGEPLSSEQYF
TGTGCCAGCAGTCCACCGGGAGAACCCCTGTCCTCCGAGCAGTACTTC
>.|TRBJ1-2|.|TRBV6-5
CASSRGSTNYGYTF
TGTGCCAGCAGTCGGGGTTCTACTAACTATGGCTACACCTTC
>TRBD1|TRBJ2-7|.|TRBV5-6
CASRAQGTAGYEQYF
TGTGCCAGCAGGGCCCAGGGGACAGCCGGCTACGAGCAGTACTTC
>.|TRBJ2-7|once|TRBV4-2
CASSQDGYYEQYF
TGTGCCAGCAGCCAAGACGGCTACTACGAGCAGTACTTC
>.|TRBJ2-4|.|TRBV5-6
CASSQGLAKNIQYF
TGTGCCAGCAGTCAAGGGCTAGCCAAAAACATTCAGTACTTC
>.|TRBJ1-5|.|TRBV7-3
CASSSSTNQPQHF
TGTGCCAGCAGCTCATCTACTAATCAGCCCCAGCATTTT
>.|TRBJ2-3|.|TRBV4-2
CASSRDDTQYF
TGTGCCAGCAGCCGGGACGATACGCAGTATTTT
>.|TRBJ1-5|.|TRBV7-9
CASSLTGSQNQPQHF
TGTGCCAGCAGCTTAACCGGGAGCCAGAATCAGCCCCAGCATTTT
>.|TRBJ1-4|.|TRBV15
CATSRGGASNEKLFF
TGTGCCACCAGCAGAGGAGGAGCGTCTAATGAAAAACTGTTTTTT
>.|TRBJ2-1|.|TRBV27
CASSWVTGTEQFF
TGTGCCAGCAGTTGGGTGACAGGGACTGAACAGTTCTTC
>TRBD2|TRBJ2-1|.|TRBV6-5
CASSYTTSGHNEQFF
TGTGCCAGCAGTTACACGACTAGCGGACACAATGAGCAGTTCTTC
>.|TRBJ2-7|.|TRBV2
CASSVLYEQYF
TGTGCCAGCAGCGTACTCTACGAGCAGTACTTC
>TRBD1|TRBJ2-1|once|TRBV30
CASPRGGGSYNEQFF
TGTGCCTCGCCGCGAGGGGGCGGGTCCTACAATGAGCAGTTCTTC
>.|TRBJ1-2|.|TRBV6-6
CASSYAPQNYGYTF
TGTGCCAGCAGTTACGCCCCCCAGAACTATGGCTACACCTTC
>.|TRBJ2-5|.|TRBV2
CATLEGIGETQYF
TGTGCCACCTTAGAGGGGATCGGGGAGACCCAGTACTTC
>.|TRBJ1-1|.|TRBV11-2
CASSPNKLRTEAFF
TGTGCCAGCAGCCCAAATAAACTCCGGACTGAAGCTTTCTTT
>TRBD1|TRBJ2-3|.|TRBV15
CATSRGTGGLWTTDTQYF
TGTGCCACCAGCAGGGGGACAGGCGGACTCTGGACCACAGATACGCAGTATTTT
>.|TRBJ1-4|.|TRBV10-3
CAISESNEKLFF
TGTGCCATCAGTGAGTCTAATGAAAAACTGTTTTTT
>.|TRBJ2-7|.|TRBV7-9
CASSLGRGVGEQYF
TGTGCCAGCAGCTTAGGCAGGGGAGTTGGCGAGCAGTACTTC
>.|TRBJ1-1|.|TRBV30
CAWRGRPEAFF
TGTGCCTGGCGGGGGCGGCCTGAAGCTTTCTTT
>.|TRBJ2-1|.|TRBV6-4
CASSGDGLNSYNEQFF
TGTGCCAGCAGTGGGGACGGGCTAAACTCCTACAATGAGCAGTTCTTC
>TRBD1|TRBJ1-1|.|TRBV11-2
CASSAPGQGGTEAFF
TGTGCCAGCAGCGCCCCGGGACAGGGGGGTACTGAAGCTTTCTTT
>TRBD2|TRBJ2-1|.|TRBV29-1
CSVEGTSGNTYNEQFF
TGCAGCGTTGAAGGGACTAGCGGGAACACCTACAATGAGCAGTTCTTC
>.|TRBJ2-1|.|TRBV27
CASSFWGSNEQFF
TGTGCCAGCAGTTTCTGGGGGAGCAATGAGCAGTTCTTC
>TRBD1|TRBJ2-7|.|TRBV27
CASSWDSTGGPPYEQYF
TGTGCCAGCAGTTGGGACTCAACAGGGGGCCCCCCCTACGAGCAGTACTTC
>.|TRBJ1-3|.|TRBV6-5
CATGPGGDKFF
TGTGCCACCGGCCCGGGGGGGGACAAGTTTTTT
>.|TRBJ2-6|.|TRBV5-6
CASSPVGTDYSGANVLTF
TGTGCCAGCAGCCCGGTCGGCACTGACTACTCTGGGGCCAACGTCCTGACTTTC
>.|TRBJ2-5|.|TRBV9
CASSATVGRETQYF
TGTGCCAGCAGCGCAACGGTGGGTCGGGAGACCCAGTACTTC
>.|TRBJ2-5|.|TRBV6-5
CASSYTGIQETQYF
TGTGCCAGCAGTTACACGGGAATCCAAGAGACCCAGTACTTC
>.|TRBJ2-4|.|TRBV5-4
CASSLNPENIQYF
TGTGCCAGCAGCTTGAATCCCGAAAACATTCAGTACTTC
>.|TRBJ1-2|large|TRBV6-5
CASSLVGAGYTF
TGTGCCAGCAGCCTAGTCGGGGCTGGCTACACCTTC
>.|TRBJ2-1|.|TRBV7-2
CASSLAVSRNEQFF
TGTGCCAGCAGCTTAGCAGTCTCCCGCAATGAGCAGTTCTTC